Listed here are 29 T cell receptor beta chains from one sample, sequenced in a study of T cells in narcolepsy. Profiling relied on immunoSEQ multiplex PCR, and the TCRdb table lists in-frame clones only, not all of them. The table lists 25,000 to 30,000 clones, 87% of them singletons. The sample comprised memory (CD45RA-) CD4+ T cells from blood. The receptors shown here come from a human donor in good health.

A word on this clone: One end of the junction is discordant with germline, which a read error may explain. Distinct nucleotide sequences in the sample also encode this CDR3. The chain carries TRBV6-1 and TRBJ1-3, with D perhaps matching TRBD1 (6 bases). This CDR3 is built from 15 residues. Germline assignment: CDR1 MNHNS and CDR2 SASEGT. The CDR3 bases are TGTGCCAGCAAGGGACACCCTGCCTCTGGGAACACCATATATTTT. Its translation is CASKGHPASGNTIYF.

The chain joins TRBV4-3 to TRBJ2-7; D is perhaps TRBD1 (5 bases). This CDR3 has 14 residues. V lost 4 bases and J 3 bases, leaving 13 bases between the germline ends. Germline loops: CDR1 LGHNA, CDR2 YSLEER. The CDR3 region has the DNA TGCGCCAGCAGCCCGCGGATAGGGGTCTACGAGCAGTACTTC. Protein: CASSPRIGVYEQYF.

The chain uses TRBV18 and TRBJ1-5; no clear D gene. The CDR3 loop spans 14 amino acids. Germline CDR1 reads KGHSH; CDR2 reads LQKENI. V lost 2 bases and J 4 bases, leaving 9 bases between the germline ends. The CDR3 sequence: CASSPSPGNQPQHF. The CDR3 bases are TGTGCCAGCTCACCATCCCCCGGGAATCAGCCCCAGCATTTT. The full variable domain, rest sourced from reference TRBV18 and TRBJ1-5, is NAGVMQNPRHLVRRRGQEARLRCSPMKGHSHVYWYRQLPEEGLKFMVYLQKENIIDESGMPKERFSAEFPKEGPSILRIQQVVRGDSAAYFCASSPSPGNQPQHFGDGTRLSIL.

The chain has TRBV25-1 and TRBJ1-4; D unresolved. The germline V gene has CDR1 MGHDK and CDR2 SYGVNS. V lost 3 bases to trimming and J lost 3 bases, with 11 bases between them. The CDR3 loop spans 15 amino acids. CDR3 region: CASSDDGGPNEKLFF. The CDR3 nucleotides are TGTGCCAGCAGTGACGACGGAGGCCCTAATGAAAAACTGTTTTTT.

This CDR3 is CASSSQGVQPQHF. The CDR3 DNA follows: TGTGCCAGCAGCTCTCAGGGCGTTCAGCCCCAGCATTTT. The chain recombines TRBV7-9 with TRBJ1-5; perhaps TRBD1 as D (5 bases). Germline-derived CDR1 and CDR2 are SEHNR and FQNEAQ (reference sequence). Trimming left V 4 bases short and J 6 bases short, with 10 bases between. The CDR3 loop spans 13 amino acids.

This rearrangement joins TRBV7-2 to TRBJ1-2; a weak D match, TRBD1 (5 bases). The germline V gene has CDR1 SGHTA and CDR2 FQGNSA. The CDR3 sequence is 17 residues long. The V end lost 3 bases, the J end lost 8 bases, and 25 bases lay between the germline ends. CDR3 sequence: CASSFFAPGTALSGYTF. The DNA of the CDR3 is TGTGCCAGCAGCTTTTTCGCTCCCGGGACGGCTTTAAGCGGCTACACCTTC.

The chain joins TRBV11-1 to TRBJ2-1, with 11 bases lining up with TRBD1. Per germline, CDR1 SGHAT and CDR2 FQDESV (reference sequence). Unmatched junction bases numbered 3, after V lost 3 bases and J lost 8 bases. This CDR3 has 14 residues. The CDR3 bases are TGTGCCAGCAGCTTGGGACAGGGGGTAGATGAGCAGTTCTTC. This codes for CASSLGQGVDEQFF.

The chain has TRBV11-2 and TRBJ1-2; 11 bases agree with TRBD1. The CDR3 contains 15 residues. Germline values: CDR1 SGHAT, CDR2 FQNNGV. V shed 5 bases and J 8 bases; nucleotides not matched to a gene: 10. CDR3 nucleotides: TGTGCCAGCAGCGTCGGGACAGGGGGGTATCGGGGCTACACCTTC. Translating gives CASSVGTGGYRGYTF.

The V gene is TRBV19, the J gene TRBJ1-1; tentative D call: TRBD1 (5 bases). The ends were cut back, 4 bases at V and 2 bases at J, with 8 bases in the middle. The CDR3 is 13 amino acids. Germline V gene sequence: CDR1 LNHDA, CDR2 SQIVND (reference sequence). The CDR3 here is CASSTRVNTEAFF. The CDR3, as DNA: TGTGCCAGTAGTACCAGGGTTAACACTGAAGCTTTCTTT.

The genes are TRBV21-1 and TRBJ1-5. TRBV21-1 is marked as a pseudogene. The CDR3 length is 16 residues. In nucleotides, the CDR3 is TGTGCCAGCAGCAAGCAACTCGGGTTGGGATATCAGCCCCAGCATTTT. It specifies CASSKQLGLGYQPQHF.

V gene TRBV10-3 combines with J gene TRBJ2-2; the match to TRBD1 covers 8 bases. With V trimmed by 10 bases and J by 2 bases, 6 bases remained unmatched. The germline V gene has CDR1 ENHRY and CDR2 SYGVKD. The CDR3 has 14 residues. The CDR3 reads CATSGTGNTGELFF. As DNA, the CDR3 is TGTGCCACCTCCGGGACAGGTAACACCGGGGAGCTGTTTTTT.

This chain joins TRBV18 and TRBJ2-1, with 8 nucleotides matching TRBD2. The length of the CDR3 is 16 residues. CDR1 and CDR2 (germline): KGHSH, LQKENI. Losses at the gene ends were 3 bases for V and 9 bases for J; bases not matched to a gene: 13. The CDR3 region has the DNA TGTGCCAGCTCACCTCGGACTAGCTTGTCCTCCTCTGAGCAGTTCTTC. Translation: CASSPRTSLSSSEQFF.

This sequence joins TRBV11-2 and TRBJ2-5, with D hard to call. CDR1 SGHAT and CDR2 FQNNGV come from the germline V gene. V lost 0 bases and J 4 bases, leaving 9 bases between the germline ends. CDR3 length: 14 amino acids. This chain's CDR3 is CASSLERVSETQYF. CDR3 coding DNA: TGTGCCAGCAGCTTAGAAAGGGTTTCAGAGACCCAGTACTTC.

The rearrangement joins TRBV10-3 to TRBJ2-1; perhaps TRBD2 as D (6 bases). This CDR3 contains 15 residues. Germline V gene sequence: CDR1 ENHRY, CDR2 SYGVKD. The V end lost 10 bases, the J end lost 6 bases, and 22 bases lay between the germline ends. CDR3 nucleotide sequence: TGTGCCACCAATCCGGGACTCACTTCGGGCAATGAGCAGTTCTTC. This codes for CATNPGLTSGNEQFF.

In DNA form, the CDR3 reads TGTGCCAGCAAACAACGGGGAACCGAGGAGCCCCAGCATTTT. Its protein product is CASKQRGTEEPQHF. The rearrangement joins TRBV6-6 to TRBJ1-5, with unresolved D. This CDR3 comprises 14 residues. With 7 bases removed from V and 8 bases from J, the gap between germline ends came to 18 bases. Germline assignment: CDR1 MNHNY and CDR2 SVGAGI (reference sequence).

The gene calls are TRBV5-1 and TRBJ1-1; D remains unclear. The CDR3 is 15 residues long. V was shortened by 0 bases and J by 2 bases, with 11 bases between the two germline ends. The germline CDR1 and CDR2 sequences are SGHRS and YFSETQ. CDR3 region: CASSLETGLNTEAFF. CDR3 DNA sequence: TGCGCCAGCAGCTTGGAAACTGGCCTCAACACTGAAGCTTTCTTT.

The chain links TRBV7-8 to TRBJ2-5, with TRBD2 identical over 11 bases. Trimming cost V 5 bases and J 2 bases; bases outside gene matches: 4. Germline values: CDR1 SGHVS, CDR2 FQNEAQ. The CDR3 has 15 amino acids. The CDR3 bases are TGTGCCAGCAGCCCGGGACTAGCGGTTCAAGAGACCCAGTACTTC. Translating it yields CASSPGLAVQETQYF.

This clone was recorded once. The V and J genes are TRBV5-1 and TRBJ2-4; 12 nucleotides line up with TRBD1. CDR3 length: 17 residues. Germline V gene data show CDR1 as SGHRS and CDR2 as YFSETQ. The junction had 9 bases not matched to a gene; V was cut back by 2 bases and J by 6 bases. CDR3 protein: CASSLGTGGLTGNIQYF. DNA of the CDR3: TGCGCCAGCAGCTTAGGGACAGGGGGCTTGACGGGAAACATTCAGTACTTC.

The chain is built from TRBV18 and TRBJ1-2; no clear D. Germline-derived CDR1 and CDR2 are KGHSH and LQKENI. With 4 bases removed from V and 8 bases from J, the gap between germline ends came to 8 bases. This CDR3 is built from 11 residues. CDR3 sequence: CASSRGVGYTF. The CDR3 DNA sequence: TGTGCCAGCTCACGGGGTGTGGGCTACACCTTC.

The chain has TRBV5-6 and TRBJ1-2; D not certain. Trimming shortened V by 3 bases and J by 2 bases, and 11 bases separated the two germline ends. Germline assignment: CDR1 SGHDT and CDR2 YYEEEE. The CDR3 consists of 14 residues. The chain's CDR3 is CASSSGAGNYGYTF. The CDR3, as DNA: TGTGCCAGCAGCTCCGGCGCAGGAAACTATGGCTACACCTTC. The complete variable domain, with remaining parts taken from reference TRBV5-6 and TRBJ1-2, reads DAGVTQSPTHLIKTRGQQVTLRCSPKSGHDTVSWYQQALGQGPQFIFQYYEEEERQRGNFPDRFSGHQFPNYSSELNVNALLLGDSALYLCASSSGAGNYGYTFGSGTRLTVV.

This clone was found once. This same CDR3 is encoded by further DNA sequences in the sample. This chain links TRBV10-3 with TRBJ1-5, with D tentatively TRBD1 (5 bases). Between the trimmed V and J ends, which lost 6 bases and 5 bases, there was a span of 11 bases. The CDR3 runs to 13 residues. The V gene's germline CDR1 is ENHRY and CDR2 SYGVKD. Here the CDR3 DNA reads TGTGCCATCAGACTCAGGGAGGATCAGCCCCAGCATTTT. It codes for CAIRLREDQPQHF.

The chain is built from TRBV6-5 and TRBJ2-5; 9 bases line up with TRBD2. Per germline, CDR1 MNHEY and CDR2 SVGAGI. The CDR3 consists of 13 residues. V lost 6 bases and J lost 5; bases outside the gene matches: 4. CDR3 bases: TGTGCCAGCAGGTATAGCGGGAGCGAGACCCAGTACTTC. Translating it yields CASRYSGSETQYF.

J is TRBJ1-1 and V is TRBV10-3; no clear D. The CDR3 length is 17 residues. Germline CDR1 reads ENHRY; CDR2 reads SYGVKD. V was clipped by 0 bases and J by 4 bases, with 18 bases between them. The CDR3 is CAISESRLGLGATEAFF. In DNA form, the CDR3 reads TGTGCCATCAGTGAGTCGAGGCTGGGTTTGGGCGCCACTGAAGCTTTCTTT.

This rearrangement joins TRBV19 to TRBJ1-3; weak D call: TRBD1 (5 bases). This CDR3 has 14 amino acids. Germline lookup yields CDR1 LNHDA and CDR2 SQIVND (reference sequence). V was pared by 4 bases and J by 2 bases, with 9 bases between. The CDR3 bases are TGTGCCAGTAGTACGGGGCTGGCTGGAAACACCATATATTTT. It yields the protein CASSTGLAGNTIYF.

This sequence joins TRBV5-1 and TRBJ2-7; 7 nucleotides align to TRBD1. Germline values: CDR1 SGHRS, CDR2 YFSETQ. CDR3 length: 16 amino acids. Unmatched junction bases numbered 7, after V lost 1 base and J lost 0 bases. The CDR3 here is CASSLFGQGDSYEQYF. The CDR3 bases are TGCGCCAGCAGCTTGTTTGGGCAGGGGGACTCCTACGAGCAGTACTTC.

This clone showed up just a few times. The V gene is TRBV5-1, the J gene TRBJ1-3; 7 bases are shared with TRBD1. Trimming took 6 bases from V and 0 from J; bases not matched to a gene: 9. The CDR3 runs 16 residues. From germline, CDR1 is SGHRS and CDR2 YFSETQ. CDR3 nucleotides: TGCGCCAGCACCCCTTGGGGGACAGACTCTGGAAACACCATATATTTT. This translates into CASTPWGTDSGNTIYF.

Only one count was recorded for this clone. V gene TRBV5-4 combines with J gene TRBJ1-2; 8 bases line up with TRBD1. The CDR3 has 13 residues. Germline values: CDR1 SGHNT, CDR2 YYREEE (reference sequence). With 3 bases clipped from V and 5 bases from J, the junction kept 3 bases outside the gene matches. The CDR3 reads CASSSGQGYGYTF. DNA for the CDR3: TGTGCCAGCAGCTCCGGACAGGGTTATGGCTACACCTTC.

Regarding this clone: The sample holds other DNA sequences that translate to the same CDR3. The chain is built from TRBV9 and TRBJ1-1, with D perhaps matching TRBD1 (5 bases). CDR1 and CDR2 from the germline V gene are SGDLS and YYNGEE. The V end lost 5 bases, the J end lost 0 bases, and 11 bases lay between the germline ends. This CDR3 spans 14 amino acids. CDR3 in DNA: TGTGCCAGCAGTCCCGGGACGGTGAACACTGAAGCTTTCTTT. It specifies CASSPGTVNTEAFF.

This chain links TRBV19 with TRBJ1-2, with D perhaps TRBD1 (6 bases). The CDR3 runs 13 residues. The V gene's germline CDR1 is LNHDA and CDR2 SQIVND (reference sequence). Trimming shortened V by 3 bases and J by 6 bases, and 11 bases separated the two germline ends. Here the CDR3 DNA reads TGTGCCAGTAGTATCGGCAGGGGAAATGGCTACACCTTC. The encoded protein is CASSIGRGNGYTF.